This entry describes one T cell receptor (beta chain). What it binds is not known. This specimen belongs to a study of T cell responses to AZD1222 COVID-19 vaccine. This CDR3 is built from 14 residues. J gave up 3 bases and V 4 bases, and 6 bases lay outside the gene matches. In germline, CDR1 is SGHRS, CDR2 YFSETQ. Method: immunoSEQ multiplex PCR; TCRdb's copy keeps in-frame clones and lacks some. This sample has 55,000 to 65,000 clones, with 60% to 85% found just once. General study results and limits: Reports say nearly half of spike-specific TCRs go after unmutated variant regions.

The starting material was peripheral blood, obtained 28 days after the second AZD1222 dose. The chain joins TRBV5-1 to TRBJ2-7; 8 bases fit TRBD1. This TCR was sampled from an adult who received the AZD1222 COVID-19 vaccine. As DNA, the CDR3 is TGCGCCAGCAGCACGGCCGGGACAGGCTACGAGCAGTACTTC. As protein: CASSTAGTGYEQYF.